This record covers a single T cell receptor beta chain. The antigen remains unidentified. V lost 6 bases to trimming and J lost 4 bases; unmatched junction nucleotides: 6. Germline V lookup: CDR1 MNHEY, CDR2 SMNVEV (reference sequence). The CDR3 totals 15 residues. Amplification used 60 Vbeta primers and 13 Jbeta primers. Study processing details: Among the unique TCR beta chains that a later analysis counted, roughly 80 million in all, approximately 12 million were shared. Profiled with immunoSEQ multiplex PCR; TCRdb holds only in-frame clones, not every one. V, J and clone size reflect that table, while D and trimming were determined from the DNA. The table includes approximately 100,000 clones, 65% to 85% detected once. This sample was taken from a study of cytomegalovirus exposure and HLA in healthy donors. Findings of the study overall: For most TCR sequences rarity was the rule, although some public TCRs occurred in many donors. The study had only CMV serostatus as immune exposure information. Roughly even sequencing depth across donors was the assumption behind the presence/absence analyses.

J is TRBJ1-6 and V is TRBV27; 7 positions match TRBD1. This receptor was taken from a male donor in good health and CMV-seropositive. The source material was PBMCs. The CDR3 nucleotides are TGTGCCAGCAGCCCCCCGGGACAGTATAATTCACCCCTCCACTTT. It codes for CASSPPGQYNSPLHF.